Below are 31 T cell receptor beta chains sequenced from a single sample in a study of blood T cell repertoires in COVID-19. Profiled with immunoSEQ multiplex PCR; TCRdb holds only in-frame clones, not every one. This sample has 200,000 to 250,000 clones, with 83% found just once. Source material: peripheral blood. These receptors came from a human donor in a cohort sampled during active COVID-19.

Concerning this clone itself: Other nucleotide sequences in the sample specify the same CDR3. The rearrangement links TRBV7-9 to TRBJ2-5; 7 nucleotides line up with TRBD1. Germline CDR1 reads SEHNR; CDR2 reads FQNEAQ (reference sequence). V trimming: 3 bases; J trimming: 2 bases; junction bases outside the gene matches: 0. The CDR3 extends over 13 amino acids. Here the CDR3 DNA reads TGTGCCAGCAGCTTGGGACAGCAAGAGACCCAGTACTTC. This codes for CASSLGQQETQYF.

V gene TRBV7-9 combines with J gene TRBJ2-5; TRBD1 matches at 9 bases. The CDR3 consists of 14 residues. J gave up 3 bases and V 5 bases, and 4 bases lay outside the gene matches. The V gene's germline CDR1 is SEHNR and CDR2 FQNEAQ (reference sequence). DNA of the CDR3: TGTGCCAGCAGCGCTGGACAGGGGAAAGAGACCCAGTACTTC. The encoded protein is CASSAGQGKETQYF.

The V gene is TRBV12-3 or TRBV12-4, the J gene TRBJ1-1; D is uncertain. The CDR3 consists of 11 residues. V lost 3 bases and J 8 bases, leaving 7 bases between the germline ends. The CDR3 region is CASSFGPEAFF. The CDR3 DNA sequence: TGTGCCAGCAGTTTTGGCCCCGAAGCTTTCTTT.

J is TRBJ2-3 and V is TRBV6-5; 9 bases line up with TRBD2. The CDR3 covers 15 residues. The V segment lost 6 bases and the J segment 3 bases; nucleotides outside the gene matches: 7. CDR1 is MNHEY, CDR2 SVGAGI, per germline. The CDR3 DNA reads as TGTGCCAGCAGAAAGGGACTAGCTGGGACAGATACGCAGTATTTT. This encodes CASRKGLAGTDTQYF.

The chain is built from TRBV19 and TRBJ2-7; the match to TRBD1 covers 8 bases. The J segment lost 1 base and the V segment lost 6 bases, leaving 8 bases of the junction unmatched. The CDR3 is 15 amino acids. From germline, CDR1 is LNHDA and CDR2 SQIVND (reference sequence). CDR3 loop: CASSTLRDRSYEQYF. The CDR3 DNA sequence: TGTGCCAGTAGCACCCTCCGGGACAGGTCCTACGAGCAGTACTTC.

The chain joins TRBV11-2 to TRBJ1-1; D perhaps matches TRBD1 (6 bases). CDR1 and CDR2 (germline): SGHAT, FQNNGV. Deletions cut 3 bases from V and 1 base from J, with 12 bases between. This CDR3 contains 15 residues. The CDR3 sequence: CASSLPGGANTEAFF. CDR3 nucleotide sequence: TGTGCCAGCAGCTTGCCGGGGGGGGCGAACACTGAAGCTTTCTTT. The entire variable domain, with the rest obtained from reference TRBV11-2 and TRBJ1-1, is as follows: EAGVAQSPRYKIIEKRQSVAFWCNPISGHATLYWYQQILGQGPKLLIQFQNNGVVDDSQLPKDRFSAERLKGVDSTLKIQPAKLEDSAVYLCASSLPGGANTEAFFGQGTRLTVV.

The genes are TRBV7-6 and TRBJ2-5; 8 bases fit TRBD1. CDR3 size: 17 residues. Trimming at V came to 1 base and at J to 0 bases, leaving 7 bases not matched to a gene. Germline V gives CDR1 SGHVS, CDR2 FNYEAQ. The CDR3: CASSLGTGKNYQETQYF. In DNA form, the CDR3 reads TGTGCCAGCAGCTTAGGGACAGGGAAAAATTACCAAGAGACCCAGTACTTC. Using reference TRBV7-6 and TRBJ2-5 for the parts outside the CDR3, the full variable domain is GAGVSQSPRYKVTKRGQDVALRCDPISGHVSLYWYRQALGQGPEFLTYFNYEAQQDKSGLPNDRFSAERPEGSISTLTIQRTEQRDSAMYRCASSLGTGKNYQETQYFGPGTRLLVL.

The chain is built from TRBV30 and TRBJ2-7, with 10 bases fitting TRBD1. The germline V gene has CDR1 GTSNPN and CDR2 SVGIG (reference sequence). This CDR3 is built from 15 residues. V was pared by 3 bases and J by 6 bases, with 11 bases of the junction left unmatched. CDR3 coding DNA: TGTGCCTGGAGGCCCCGTGACAGGGGGCAGGGCGAGCAGTACTTC. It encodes CAWRPRDRGQGEQYF.

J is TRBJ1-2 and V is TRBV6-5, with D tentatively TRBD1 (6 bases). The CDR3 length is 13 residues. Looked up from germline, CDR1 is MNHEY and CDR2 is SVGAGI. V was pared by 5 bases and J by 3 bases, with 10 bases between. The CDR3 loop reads CASSLEGDYGYTF. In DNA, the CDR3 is TGTGCCAGCAGTCTCGAGGGGGACTATGGCTACACCTTC.

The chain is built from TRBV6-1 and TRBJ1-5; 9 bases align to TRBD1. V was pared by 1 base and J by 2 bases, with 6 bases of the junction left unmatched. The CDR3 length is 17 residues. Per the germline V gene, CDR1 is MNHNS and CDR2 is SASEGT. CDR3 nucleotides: TGTGCCAGCAGTGAAGGGGACAGGGTGTATGGCAATCAGCCCCAGCATTTT. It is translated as CASSEGDRVYGNQPQHF.

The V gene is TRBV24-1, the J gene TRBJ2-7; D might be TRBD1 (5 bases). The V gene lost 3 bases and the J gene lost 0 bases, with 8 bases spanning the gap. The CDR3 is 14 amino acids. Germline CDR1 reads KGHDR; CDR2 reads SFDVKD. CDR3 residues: CATSDRGSSYEQYF. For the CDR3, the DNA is TGTGCCACCAGTGATAGGGGCTCCTCCTACGAGCAGTACTTC.

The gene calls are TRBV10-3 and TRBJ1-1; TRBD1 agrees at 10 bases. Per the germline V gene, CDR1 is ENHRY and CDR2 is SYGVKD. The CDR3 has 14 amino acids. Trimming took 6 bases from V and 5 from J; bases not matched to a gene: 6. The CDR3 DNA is TGTGCCATCAGAGGGACAGGGGCGGTTACTGAAGCTTTCTTT. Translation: CAIRGTGAVTEAFF.

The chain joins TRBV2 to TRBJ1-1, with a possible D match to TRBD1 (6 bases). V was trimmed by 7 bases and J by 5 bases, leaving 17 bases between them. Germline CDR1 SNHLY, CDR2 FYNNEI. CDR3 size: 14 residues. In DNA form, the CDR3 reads TGTGCCAGCAAAAACGCAGGGGATACAACTGAAGCTTTCTTT. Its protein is CASKNAGDTTEAFF.

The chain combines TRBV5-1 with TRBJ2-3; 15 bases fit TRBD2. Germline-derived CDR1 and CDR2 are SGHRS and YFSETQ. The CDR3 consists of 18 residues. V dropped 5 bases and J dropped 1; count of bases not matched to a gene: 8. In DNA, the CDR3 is TGCGCCAGCAGTATGGGACTAGCGGGAGGCGTCGGCACAGATACGCAGTATTTT. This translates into CASSMGLAGGVGTDTQYF.

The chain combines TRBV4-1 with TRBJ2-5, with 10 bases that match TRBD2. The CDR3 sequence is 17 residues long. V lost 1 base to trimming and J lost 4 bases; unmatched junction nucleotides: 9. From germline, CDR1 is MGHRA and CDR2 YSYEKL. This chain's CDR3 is CASSQGGTSGMGETQYF. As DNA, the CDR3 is TGCGCCAGCAGCCAAGGGGGCACTAGCGGGATGGGAGAGACCCAGTACTTC.

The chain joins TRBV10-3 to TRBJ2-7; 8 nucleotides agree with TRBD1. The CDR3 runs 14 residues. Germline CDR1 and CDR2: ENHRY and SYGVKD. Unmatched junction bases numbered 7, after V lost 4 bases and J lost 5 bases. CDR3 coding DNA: TGTGCCATCAGTGTAAAGGGACAGGAAAACGAGCAGTACTTC. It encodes CAISVKGQENEQYF.

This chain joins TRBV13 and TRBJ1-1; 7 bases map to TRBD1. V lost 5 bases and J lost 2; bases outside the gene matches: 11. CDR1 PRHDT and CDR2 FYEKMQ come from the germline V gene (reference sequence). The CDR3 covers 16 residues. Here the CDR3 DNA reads TGTGCCAGCAGCACCACGGTGGGACAGACCAACACTGAAGCTTTCTTT. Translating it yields CASSTTVGQTNTEAFF.

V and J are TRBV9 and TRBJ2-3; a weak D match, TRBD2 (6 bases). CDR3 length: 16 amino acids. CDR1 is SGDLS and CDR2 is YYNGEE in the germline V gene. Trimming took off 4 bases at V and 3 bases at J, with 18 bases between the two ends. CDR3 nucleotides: TGTGCCAGCAGCCCCCGGGGGTCTGGCAGGACAGATACGCAGTATTTT. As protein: CASSPRGSGRTDTQYF.

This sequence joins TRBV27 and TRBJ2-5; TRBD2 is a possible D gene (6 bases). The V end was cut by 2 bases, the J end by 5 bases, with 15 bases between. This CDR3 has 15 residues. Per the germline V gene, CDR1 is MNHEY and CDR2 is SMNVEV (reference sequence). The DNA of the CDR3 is TGTGCCAGCAGTTTACAAAGCGGCGGGATGGAGACCCAGTACTTC. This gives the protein CASSLQSGGMETQYF.

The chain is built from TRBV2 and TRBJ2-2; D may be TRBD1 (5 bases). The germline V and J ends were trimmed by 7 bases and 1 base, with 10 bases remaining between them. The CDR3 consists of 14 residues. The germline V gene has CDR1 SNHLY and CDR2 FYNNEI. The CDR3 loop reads CASNGQGNTGELFF. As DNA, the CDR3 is TGTGCCAGCAACGGGCAGGGGAACACCGGGGAGCTGTTTTTT. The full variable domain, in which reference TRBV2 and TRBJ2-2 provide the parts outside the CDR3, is EPEVTQTPSHQVTQMGQEVILRCVPISNHLYFYWYRQILGQKVEFLVSFYNNEISEKSEIFDDQFSVERPDGSNFTLKIRSTKLEDSAMYFCASNGQGNTGELFFGEGSRLTVL.

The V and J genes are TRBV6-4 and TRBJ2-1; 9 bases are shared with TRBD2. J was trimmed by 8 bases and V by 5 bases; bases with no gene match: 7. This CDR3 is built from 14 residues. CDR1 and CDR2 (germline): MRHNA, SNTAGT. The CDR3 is CASSLAGVGDEQFF. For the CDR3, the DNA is TGTGCCAGCAGTTTAGCGGGAGTTGGGGATGAGCAGTTCTTC.

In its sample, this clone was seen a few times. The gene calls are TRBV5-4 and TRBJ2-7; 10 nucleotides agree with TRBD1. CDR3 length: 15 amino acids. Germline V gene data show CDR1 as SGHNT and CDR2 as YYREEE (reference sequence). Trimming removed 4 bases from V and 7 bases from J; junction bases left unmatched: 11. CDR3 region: CASSPKRQGAKEQYF. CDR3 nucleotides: TGTGCCAGCAGCCCGAAAAGACAGGGGGCAAAGGAGCAGTACTTC.

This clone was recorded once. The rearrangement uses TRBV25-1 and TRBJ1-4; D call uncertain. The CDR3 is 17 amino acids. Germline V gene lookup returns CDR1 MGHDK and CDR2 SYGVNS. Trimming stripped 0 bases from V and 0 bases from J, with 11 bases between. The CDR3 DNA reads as TGTGCCAGCAGTGAATATCGGTACTCCTCAACTAATGAAAAACTGTTTTTT. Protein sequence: CASSEYRYSSTNEKLFF.

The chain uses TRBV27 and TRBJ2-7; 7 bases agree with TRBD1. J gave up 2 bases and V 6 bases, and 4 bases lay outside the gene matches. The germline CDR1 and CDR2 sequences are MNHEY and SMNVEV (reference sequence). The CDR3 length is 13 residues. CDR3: CASRRDRAYEQYF. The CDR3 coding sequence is TGTGCCAGCAGGAGGGACAGAGCCTACGAGCAGTACTTC.

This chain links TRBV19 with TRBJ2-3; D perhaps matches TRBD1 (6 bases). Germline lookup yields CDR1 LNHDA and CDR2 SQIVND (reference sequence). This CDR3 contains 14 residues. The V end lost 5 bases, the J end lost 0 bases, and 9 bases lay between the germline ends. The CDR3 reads CASSAGVSTDTQYF. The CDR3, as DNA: TGTGCCAGTAGTGCAGGGGTTAGCACAGATACGCAGTATTTT.

This CDR3 is CASSDLQQGDTEAFF. As DNA, the CDR3 is TGTGCCAGCAGTGATCTACAGCAGGGGGACACTGAAGCTTTCTTT. The chain carries TRBV6-1 and TRBJ1-1, with TRBD1 matching 7 bases. CDR1 and CDR2 from the germline V gene are MNHNS and SASEGT. The junction had 7 bases not matched to a gene; V was cut back by 3 bases and J by 3 bases. The CDR3 is 15 amino acids.

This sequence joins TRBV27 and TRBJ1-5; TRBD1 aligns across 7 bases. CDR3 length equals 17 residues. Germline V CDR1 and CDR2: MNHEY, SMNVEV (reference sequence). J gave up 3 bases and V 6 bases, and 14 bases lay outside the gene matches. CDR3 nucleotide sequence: TGTGCCAGCAGAGGGGGCCCAGGCCTACGTCTCAATCAGCCCCAGCATTTT. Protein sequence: CASRGGPGLRLNQPQHF.

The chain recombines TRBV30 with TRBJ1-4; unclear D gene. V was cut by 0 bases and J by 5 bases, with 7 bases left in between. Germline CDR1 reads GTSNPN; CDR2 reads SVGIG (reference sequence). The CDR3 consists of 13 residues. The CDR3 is CAWSVQSNEKLFF. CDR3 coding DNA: TGTGCCTGGAGTGTACAGTCGAATGAAAAACTGTTTTTT.

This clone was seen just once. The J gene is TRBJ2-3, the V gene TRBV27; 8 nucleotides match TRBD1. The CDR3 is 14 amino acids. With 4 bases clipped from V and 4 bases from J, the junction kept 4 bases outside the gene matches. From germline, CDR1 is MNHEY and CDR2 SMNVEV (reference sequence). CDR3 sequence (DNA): TGTGCCAGCAGTTCCCGGACAGGGTCAGATACGCAGTATTTT. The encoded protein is CASSSRTGSDTQYF.

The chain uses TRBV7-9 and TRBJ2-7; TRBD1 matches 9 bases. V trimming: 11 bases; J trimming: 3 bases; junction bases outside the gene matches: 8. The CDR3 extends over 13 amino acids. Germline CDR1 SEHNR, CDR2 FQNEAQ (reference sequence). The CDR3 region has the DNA TGTGCCTCCCGTGGGACAGGGCGCTACGAGCAGTACTTC. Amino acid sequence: CASRGTGRYEQYF.

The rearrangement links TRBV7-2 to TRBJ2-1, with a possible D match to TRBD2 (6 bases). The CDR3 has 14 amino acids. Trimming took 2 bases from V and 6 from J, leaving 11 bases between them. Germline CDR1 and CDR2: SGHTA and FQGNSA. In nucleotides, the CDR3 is TGTGCCAGCAGCTTACAGACTAGGTTCAATGAGCAGTTCTTC. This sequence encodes CASSLQTRFNEQFF.